This T cell receptor (beta chain) is drawn from a study of T-cell memory formation after mild COVID-19. TCRdb used MiXCR to reprocess the 5' RACE reads, holding one entry per CDR3 protein. Among fewer than 700,000 distinct CDR3 sequences listed, approximately 21% were seen once. Germline V gives CDR1 MNHNS, CDR2 SASEGT. V was clipped by 6 bases and J by 0 bases; unmatched bases: 10. This CDR3 contains 18 residues. What was sequenced was PBMCs or a T cell subset sorted from them (not recorded which). The sequence was obtained from an adult woman who had mild COVID-19 (a few samples of this study predate the infection). Cell type and time point are not known. This chain joins TRBV6-1 and TRBJ1-6; 8 bases match TRBD1. The CDR3 here is CASSSIYRGSSYNSPLHF. In DNA, the CDR3 is TGTGCCAGCAGCTCGATCTACAGGGGGAGCTCCTATAATTCACCCCTCCACTTT.